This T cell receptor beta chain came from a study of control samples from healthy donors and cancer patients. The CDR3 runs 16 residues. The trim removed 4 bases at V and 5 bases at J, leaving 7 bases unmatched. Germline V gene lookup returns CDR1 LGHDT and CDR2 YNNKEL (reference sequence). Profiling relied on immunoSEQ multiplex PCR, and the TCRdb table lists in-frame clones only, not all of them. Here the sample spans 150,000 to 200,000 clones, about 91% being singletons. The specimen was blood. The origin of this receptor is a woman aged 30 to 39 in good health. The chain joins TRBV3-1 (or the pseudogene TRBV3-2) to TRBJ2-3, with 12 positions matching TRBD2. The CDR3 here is CASSRGLAGGQDTQYF. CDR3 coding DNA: TGTGCCAGCAGCCGGGGGCTAGCGGGGGGGCAAGATACGCAGTATTTT.